Listed below are T cell receptor beta chains from one sample, sequenced in a study of T and B cells in COVID-19 patients. TCRdb passed the multiplex PCR reads through MiXCR, listing each CDR3 protein once. The sample has 20,000 to 25,000 distinct CDR3 sequences, 25% to 30% seen once. The sample comprised blood. The receptors stem from a human donor who had recovered from COVID-19. Both conserved end residues are part of each CDR3. The D gene is left open where the match is weak. A clone size is listed for some rows: how often the clone was seen (once, few, many), or a class if it is expanded.

>few|18|TRBV5-5|TRBJ2-1|TRBD2
TGTGCCAGCAGCTTGTCCCTAGCGGGAGGAGGGACCTACAATGAGCAGTTCTTC
CASSLSLAGGGTYNEQFF
>many|12|TRBV12-3/TRBV12-4|TRBJ2-1|.
TGTGCCAGCAGTTTAAGGGGCGATGAGCAGTTCTTC
CASSLRGDEQFF
>few|16|TRBV5-4|TRBJ2-5|.
TGTGCCAGCAGCCCACAAGGAGCCCTTTTAGGGGAGACCCAGTACTTC
CASSPQGALLGETQYF
>few|14|TRBV5-6|TRBJ2-3|.
TGTGCCAGCAGCTTGGGTTCGATCACAGATACGCAGTATTTT
CASSLGSITDTQYF
>few|17|TRBV6-5|TRBJ2-5|TRBD1
TGTGCCAGCAGTTACCCGGCTGGACAGGGAACACAAGAGACCCAGTACTTC
CASSYPAGQGTQETQYF
>.|14|TRBV12-3/TRBV12-4|TRBJ1-5|.
TGTGCCAGCAGTTACACCAGACAGAGTCAGCCCCAGCATTTT
CASSYTRQSQPQHF
>few|14|TRBV19|TRBJ1-1|.
TGTGCCAGTAGTCCCGTTCAGGCGAGGGCTGAAGCTTTCTTT
CASSPVQARAEAFF
>.|16|TRBV18|TRBJ1-6|.
TGTGCCAGCTCACCCCTACAGTCGGGGAGAGATTCACCCCTCCACTTT
CASSPLQSGRDSPLHF
>.|17|TRBV27|TRBJ2-1|TRBD1
TGTGCCAGCAGCCCCATTGGGGACAGCGATGGTAGGGATGAGCAGTTCTTC
CASSPIGDSDGRDEQFF
>many|16|TRBV12-3/TRBV12-4|TRBJ2-5|TRBD2
TGTGCCAGCAGTTCCCCGGGGGCAGCGGGAGTAGAGACCCAGTACTTC
CASSSPGAAGVETQYF
>.|11|TRBV6-5|TRBJ2-5|.
TGTGCCAGCAGGCTGGTGGAGACCCAGTACTTC
CASRLVETQYF
>medium-sized|16|TRBV15|TRBJ2-2|.
TGTGCCACCAGCAGAGGCGGACTAGGGGGCACCGGGGAGCTGTTTTTT
CATSRGGLGGTGELFF
>.|19|TRBV5-1|TRBJ2-5|TRBD2
TGCGCCAGCAGCTCTCAACCCGGGACTAGCGGGGGACGACAAGAGACCCAGTACTTC
CASSSQPGTSGGRQETQYF
>few|12|TRBV6-5|TRBJ1-1|.
TGTGCCAGCAGTTACAGGGACACTGAAGCTTTCTTT
CASSYRDTEAFF
>once|16|TRBV20-1|TRBJ1-6|TRBD1
TGCAGTGCTAGAGTTGTGGGGGGGACAGAAAATTCACCCCTCCACTTT
CSARVVGGTENSPLHF
>many|14|TRBV18|TRBJ2-2|.
TGTGCCAGCGCCGGGGGGCGAGAGACCGGGGAGCTGTTTTTT
CASAGGRETGELFF
>.|14|TRBV7-4|TRBJ2-3|TRBD1
TGTGCCAGCAGCCGGGACAGGGAAATAGATACGCAGTATTTT
CASSRDREIDTQYF
>.|13|TRBV6-4|TRBJ1-1|.
TGTGCCAGCAGTGACGGAGCGAACACTGAAGCTTTCTTT
CASSDGANTEAFF
>.|16|TRBV20-1|TRBJ2-2|TRBD2
TGCAGTTCTACCTCTCCTAGCGGGGGGGATTCCGGGGAGCTGTTTTTT
CSSTSPSGGDSGELFF
>medium-sized|13|TRBV30|TRBJ2-1|TRBD1
TGTGCCTGGAGCGGGGACAGTTACAATGAGCAGTTCTTC
CAWSGDSYNEQFF
>.|13|TRBV29-1|TRBJ1-2|TRBD1
TGCAGCGTCCCAGGGGGGGGTTACTATGGCTACACCTTC
CSVPGGGYYGYTF
>many|13|TRBV30|TRBJ1-6|.
TGTGCCTGCGCCGGGCAGGCAAATTCACCCCTCCACTTT
CACAGQANSPLHF
>.|14|TRBV12-3/TRBV12-4|TRBJ1-3|TRBD1
TGTGCCAGCAGCCTAAGGGGGCAGGAAAACACCATATATTTT
CASSLRGQENTIYF
>.|15|TRBV6-5|TRBJ1-3|.
TGTGCCAGCAGTATGACGGGGGCGCAGGGAAACACCATATATTTT
CASSMTGAQGNTIYF
>many|14|TRBV5-5|TRBJ2-5|TRBD1
TGTGCCAGCAGCCCTGGGACAGGACAAGAGACCCAGTACTTC
CASSPGTGQETQYF
>few|14|TRBV12-3/TRBV12-4|TRBJ2-7|TRBD1
TGTGCCAGCAGCCTGGGACAGGGTACCTACGAGCAGTACTTC
CASSLGQGTYEQYF
>medium-sized|12|TRBV11-1|TRBJ2-3|.
TGTGCCAGCAGCTTCGCCACAGATACGCAGTATTTT
CASSFATDTQYF
>many|14|TRBV6-5|TRBJ1-4|.
TGTGCCAGCAGTTACTTACAGGGAGGTGAAAAACTGTTTTTT
CASSYLQGGEKLFF
>many|13|TRBV11-1|TRBJ2-7|TRBD1
TGTGCCAGCAGCCAAGACAGGGTCTACGAGCAGTACTTC
CASSQDRVYEQYF
>few|15|TRBV10-3|TRBJ2-1|.
TGTGCCATCAGTGATCCCGTGGGAGCCTACAATGAGCAGTTCTTC
CAISDPVGAYNEQFF
>few|18|TRBV5-4|TRBJ2-2|TRBD1
TGTGCCAGCAGCTTGGAGGCTTGGGACAGGGAGAACACCGGGGAGCTGTTTTTT
CASSLEAWDRENTGELFF
>.|15|TRBV6-2/TRBV6-3|TRBJ2-3|.
TGTGCCAGCTCGGGGACGGGGCCCAACACAGATACGCAGTATTTT
CASSGTGPNTDTQYF
>.|13|TRBV18|TRBJ2-5|.
TGTGCCAGCTCACCATCCCGGGGCGAGACCCAGTACTTC
CASSPSRGETQYF
>.|15|TRBV10-3|TRBJ1-5|.
TGTGCCATCAGTGAGACAGGGAATAGCAATCAGCCCCAGCATTTT
CAISETGNSNQPQHF
>few|15|TRBV10-3|TRBJ2-1|.
TGTGCCATCAAAGACCTTGCCAAGCCCTACAATGAGCAGTTCTTC
CAIKDLAKPYNEQFF
>medium-sized|14|TRBV29-1|TRBJ2-1|TRBD2
TGCAGCGTTATACAGGGACTAGCGCTGAATGAGCAGTTCTTC
CSVIQGLALNEQFF
>.|15|TRBV6-2/TRBV6-3|TRBJ2-2|.
TGTGCCAGCAGGATATCGGGGTCCCACACCGGGGAGCTGTTTTTT
CASRISGSHTGELFF
>.|17|TRBV19|TRBJ2-7|.
TGTGCCAGAAGCTCCACCGGCGGACGGGGCCGCCCCTACGAGCAGTACTTC
CARSSTGGRGRPYEQYF
>few|14|TRBV27|TRBJ2-5|.
TGTGCCAGCAGTTTAAGGACTCCACAAGAGACCCAGTACTTC
CASSLRTPQETQYF
>few|17|TRBV7-9|TRBJ2-6|.
TGTGCCAGCAGCTTTTATGGGGGACACTCTGGGGCCAACGTCCTGACTTTC
CASSFYGGHSGANVLTF
>few|18|TRBV18|TRBJ2-3|TRBD1
TGTGCCAGCTCACCAAATCTCTTGGGACAGGGCTACACAGATACGCAGTATTTT
CASSPNLLGQGYTDTQYF
>once|16|TRBV5-1|TRBJ2-2|.
TGCGCCAGCAGCTTGATGGGCAGCCGGAACACCGGGGAGCTGTTTTTT
CASSLMGSRNTGELFF
>many|12|TRBV5-6|TRBJ2-3|.
TGTGCCAGCAGCTGGGACCGAGATACGCAGTATTTT
CASSWDRDTQYF
>.|15|TRBV7-6|TRBJ2-7|TRBD2
TGTGCCAGCAGCTTAGAGCAGGGAGGGCCCTACGAGCAGTACTTC
CASSLEQGGPYEQYF
>once|15|TRBV29-1|TRBJ2-1|TRBD2
TGCAGCGTGGCCACGGTAGCGGGGGCCTACAATGAGCAGTTCTTC
CSVATVAGAYNEQFF
>many|13|TRBV6-5|TRBJ2-2|.
TGTGCCAGCAGTTACACGCGTGACGGGGAGCTGTTTTTT
CASSYTRDGELFF
>.|12|TRBV18|TRBJ1-1|TRBD1
TGTGCCAGCTCGACAGGGGACACTGAAGCTTTCTTT
CASSTGDTEAFF
>.|12|TRBV5-1|TRBJ2-7|TRBD1
TGCGCCAGCAGCTTACAGGGGAACGAGCAGTACTTC
CASSLQGNEQYF
>few|8|TRBV30|TRBJ2-1|.
TGCGGGATCAATGAGCAGTTCTTC
CGINEQFF
>few|11|TRBV12-3/TRBV12-4|TRBJ2-1|.
TGTGCCAGCGGCGGGTACAATGAGCAGTTCTTC
CASGGYNEQFF
>few|12|TRBV19|TRBJ1-2|.
TGTGCCAGTAGCCAAGACAGATATGGCTACACCTTC
CASSQDRYGYTF
>.|14|TRBV11-1|TRBJ2-7|.
TGTGCCAGCAGCTCAATGGACGGCTCCTACGAGCAGTACTTC
CASSSMDGSYEQYF
>many|14|TRBV19|TRBJ2-7|TRBD2
TGTGCCAGTAGTCTCCTAGCGGGGACCTACGAGCAGTACTTC
CASSLLAGTYEQYF
>.|13|TRBV20-1|TRBJ2-1|TRBD1
TGCAGTGCTAAGTGGACAGGGGGGTATGAGCAGTTCTTC
CSAKWTGGYEQFF
>few|13|TRBV12-3/TRBV12-4|TRBJ2-7|TRBD2
TGTGCCAGCAGAGCTAGCGGGGACTACGAGCAGTACTTC
CASRASGDYEQYF
>many|14|TRBV27|TRBJ2-1|TRBD1
TGTGCCACCCGCCGGGACAGGGACAACAATGAGCAGTTCTTC
CATRRDRDNNEQFF
>.|14|TRBV5-4|TRBJ2-7|.
TGTGCCAGCAGCCCCGTAGGTGGAGCCTACGAGCAGTACTTC
CASSPVGGAYEQYF
>.|12|TRBV6-6|TRBJ2-7|TRBD1
TGTGCCAGCAGCTGGACAGGGGACGAGCAGTACTTC
CASSWTGDEQYF
>.|17|TRBV6-1|TRBJ2-5|TRBD2
TGTGCCAGCAGCTCCCGGGGTAGCGGGCCTTACCAAGAGACCCAGTACTTC
CASSSRGSGPYQETQYF